These 32 T cell receptor beta chains were sequenced from one sample in a study of T cell responses to AZD1222 COVID-19 vaccine. Sequencing used immunoSEQ multiplex PCR; TCRdb keeps in-frame clones, though not all of them. Among 95,000 to 150,000 clones listed, about 89% were seen once. This specimen was peripheral blood, taken on day 0 of MenACWY control vaccination. These receptors all stem from an adult in good health.

V gene TRBV29-1 combines with J gene TRBJ2-3, with 10 bases identical to TRBD1. V trimming: 3 bases; J trimming: 5 bases; junction bases outside the gene matches: 8. The germline CDR1 and CDR2 sequences are SQVTM and ANQGSEA. The CDR3 totals 15 residues. This CDR3 reads CSVDLGQGFGDTQYF. For the CDR3, the DNA is TGCAGCGTTGATTTGGGACAGGGGTTTGGAGATACGCAGTATTTT.

The chain couples TRBV7-2 to TRBJ1-4; the D is unclear. V lost 1 base and J 4 bases, leaving 10 bases between the germline ends. The CDR3 covers 15 residues. Germline V lookup: CDR1 SGHTA, CDR2 FQGNSA. In DNA, the CDR3 is TGTGCCAGCAGCTTAGGGAGGATGGGTAATGAAAAACTGTTTTTT. Amino acid sequence: CASSLGRMGNEKLFF.

CDR3 DNA sequence: TGTGCCAGCAGCCCCTCGGGACTAGCGGGAGAGTACGAGCAGTACTTC. This translates into CASSPSGLAGEYEQYF. The chain joins TRBV7-9 to TRBJ2-7, with 14 positions matching TRBD2. The CDR3 runs 16 residues. Unmatched junction bases numbered 7, after V lost 5 bases and J lost 4 bases. From germline, CDR1 is SEHNR and CDR2 FQNEAQ (reference sequence).

This sequence joins TRBV5-4 and TRBJ2-1, with a possible D match to TRBD1 (5 bases). Germline loops: CDR1 SGHNT, CDR2 YYREEE (reference sequence). CDR3 length: 15 amino acids. Trimming left V 4 bases short and J 7 bases short, with 18 bases between. The CDR3 nucleotides are TGTGCCAGCAGCCCAGGGTCGTTTCGCAGGAATGAGCAGTTCTTC. It translates to CASSPGSFRRNEQFF.

J is TRBJ2-2 and V is TRBV30, with 12 bases lining up with TRBD1. Germline V lookup: CDR1 GTSNPN, CDR2 SVGIG (reference sequence). V was pared by 4 bases and J by 8 bases, with 5 bases of the junction left unmatched. This CDR3 is built from 14 residues. The CDR3 here is CAWIGTGGRGELFF. CDR3 DNA sequence: TGTGCCTGGATTGGGACAGGGGGCCGGGGGGAGCTGTTTTTT.

This chain uses TRBV3-1 (or the pseudogene TRBV3-2) with TRBJ2-1; D is uncertain. The V gene's germline CDR1 is LGHDT and CDR2 YNNKEL (reference sequence). The V end was cut by 2 bases, the J end by 5 bases, with 7 bases between. The CDR3 totals 13 residues. CDR3 bases: TGTGCCAGCAGCCAAAGTTTTAACAATGAGCAGTTCTTC. Residues: CASSQSFNNEQFF.

V is TRBV11-2 and J is TRBJ2-3, with TRBD2 as a possible D gene (6 bases). Germline CDR1 is SGHAT and CDR2 is FQNNGV. The V and J ends lost 4 bases and 0 bases respectively, with 14 bases between them. There are 16 residues in the CDR3. DNA for the CDR3: TGTGCCAGCAGCTCTGGGGTAGCGGCTAGCACAGATACGCAGTATTTT. It translates to CASSSGVAASTDTQYF.

This chain connects TRBV4-1 to TRBJ2-7, with TRBD2 identical over 12 bases. With 2 bases clipped from V and 7 bases from J, the junction kept 3 bases outside the gene matches. This CDR3 comprises 14 residues. Germline values: CDR1 MGHRA, CDR2 YSYEKL. CDR3 nucleotide sequence: TGCGCCAGCAGCCAATCCGGACTAGCGGGGGAGCAGTACTTC. Translated: CASSQSGLAGEQYF.

V and J are TRBV4-2 and TRBJ1-6, with TRBD1 as a possible D gene (6 bases). The CDR3 loop spans 16 amino acids. The V end was cut by 0 bases, the J end by 6 bases, with 12 bases between. Per the germline V gene, CDR1 is LGHNA and CDR2 is YNFKEQ. The CDR3 sequence is CASSQEIQGSNSPLHF. Written as DNA, the CDR3 is TGTGCCAGCAGCCAAGAAATTCAGGGGAGTAATTCACCCCTCCACTTT.

The chain links TRBV7-8 to TRBJ2-1; 9 bases match TRBD2. Germline-derived CDR1 and CDR2 are SGHVS and FQNEAQ. The CDR3 is 17 amino acids. V shed 3 bases and J 4 bases; nucleotides not matched to a gene: 10. The CDR3 region is CASSLRAGTSSYNEQFF. CDR3 sequence (DNA): TGTGCCAGCAGCTTGAGGGCCGGGACTAGCAGTTACAATGAGCAGTTCTTC.

V usage is TRBV7-9 and J usage is TRBJ1-2; TRBD1 agrees at 10 bases. CDR3 length: 14 residues. Germline trimming cut 4 bases from V and 8 bases from J; bases unmatched to any gene: 7. The germline V gene encodes CDR1 SEHNR and CDR2 FQNEAQ (reference sequence). The CDR3 bases are TGTGCCAGCAGCTGGTCCGGGACAGGGGTCGGCTACACCTTC. Protein product: CASSWSGTGVGYTF.

This clone has a single count. The V call is TRBV2, the J call TRBJ2-5; 14 bases agree with TRBD2. V dropped 5 bases and J dropped 5; count of bases not matched to a gene: 7. This CDR3 has 16 residues. The germline CDR1 and CDR2 sequences are SNHLY and FYNNEI. CDR3 region: CASSIGLAGGGETQYF. In DNA form, the CDR3 reads TGTGCCAGCAGTATAGGACTAGCGGGAGGTGGGGAGACCCAGTACTTC.

The chain combines TRBV4-1 with TRBJ1-2; D possibly corresponds to TRBD1 (5 bases). V was cut by 1 base and J by 5 bases, with 11 bases left in between. This CDR3 comprises 14 residues. Germline V gives CDR1 MGHRA, CDR2 YSYEKL. CDR3 protein: CASSQGTSGYGYTF. CDR3 DNA sequence: TGCGCCAGCAGCCAAGGGACAAGTGGGTATGGCTACACCTTC.

A few counts support this clone. The rearrangement joins TRBV2 to TRBJ1-1; D gene ambiguous. The germline gives CDR1 SNHLY, CDR2 FYNNEI. The V end lost 4 bases, the J end lost 1 base, and 7 bases lay between the germline ends. The CDR3 is 13 amino acids. The CDR3 nucleotides read TGTGCCAGCAGTGTTGGCGGGAACACTGAAGCTTTCTTT. It specifies CASSVGGNTEAFF.

The rearrangement joins TRBV9 to TRBJ1-1, with D hard to call. The CDR3 has 12 amino acids. V shed 4 bases and J shed 7 bases, with 11 bases lying between them. Per germline, CDR1 SGDLS and CDR2 YYNGEE. The CDR3 region is CASSNWGGEAFF. The CDR3 nucleotides read TGTGCCAGCAGCAATTGGGGTGGTGAAGCTTTCTTT.

This clone was counted between two and nine times. V usage is TRBV30 and J usage is TRBJ1-1; D is unresolved. This CDR3 is 11 amino acids long. The germline V gene has CDR1 GTSNPN and CDR2 SVGIG (reference sequence). The germline V and J ends were trimmed by 0 bases and 11 bases, with 10 bases remaining between them. The CDR3 region has the DNA TGTGCCTGGAGTGTACGTGAGGAGGCTTTCTTT. It encodes CAWSVREEAFF.

The gene calls are TRBV10-3 and TRBJ2-1; 7 bases are shared with TRBD2. The CDR3 has 13 amino acids. Germline CDR1 reads ENHRY; CDR2 reads SYGVKD. The J segment lost 7 bases and the V segment lost 6 bases, leaving 6 bases of the junction unmatched. The CDR3 nucleotides read TGTGCCATCAGGAAGGGACTACCGAATGAGCAGTTCTTC. Its protein is CAIRKGLPNEQFF.

The J gene is TRBJ2-6, the V gene TRBV5-1; D is uncertain. Germline V gives CDR1 SGHRS, CDR2 YFSETQ. This CDR3 spans 14 amino acids. The ends were cut back, 2 bases at V and 0 bases at J, with 3 bases in the middle. The CDR3 is CASSFTSGANVLTF. In DNA, the CDR3 is TGCGCCAGCAGCTTCACCTCTGGGGCCAACGTCCTGACTTTC.

This sequence joins TRBV12-5 and TRBJ1-1; tentative D call: TRBD1 (6 bases). The V gene's germline CDR1 is LGHNT and CDR2 FRNRAP. Deletions cut 9 bases from V and 1 base from J, with 9 bases between. This CDR3 has 12 amino acids. The CDR3 sequence: CASRTANTEAFF. The CDR3 DNA follows: TGTGCTAGCCGGACAGCGAACACTGAAGCTTTCTTT.

CDR3 in amino acids: CASSFDRGVSEAFF. CDR3 sequence (DNA): TGTGCCAGCAGCTTCGATAGGGGCGTCTCTGAAGCTTTCTTT. The genes are TRBV11-2 and TRBJ1-1, with D perhaps matching TRBD1 (5 bases). The V gene lost 3 bases and the J gene lost 6 bases, with 14 bases spanning the gap. This CDR3 has 14 residues. Germline CDR1 and CDR2: SGHAT and FQNNGV.

The chain employs TRBV7-3 and TRBJ2-5, with 7 bases that match TRBD1. With V trimmed by 3 bases and J by 2 bases, 9 bases remained unmatched. CDR1 is SGHTA, CDR2 FQGTGA, per germline. The CDR3 runs to 16 residues. CDR3 in DNA: TGTGCCAGCAGCTTGGTGGAGAGGGGGCCTCAAGAGACCCAGTACTTC. Its translation: CASSLVERGPQETQYF.

The rearrangement uses TRBV14 and TRBJ1-1; the D is unclear. The CDR3 is 12 amino acids. Per the germline V gene, CDR1 is SGHDN and CDR2 is FVKESK. The germline V and J ends were trimmed by 4 bases and 5 bases, with 8 bases remaining between them. CDR3 region: CASSLTGTEAFF. The CDR3 bases are TGTGCCAGCAGCCTAACGGGTACTGAAGCTTTCTTT. The full variable domain, with the rest looked up from reference TRBV14 and TRBJ1-1, is EAGVTQFPSHSVIEKGQTVTLRCDPISGHDNLYWYRRVMGKEIKFLLHFVKESKQDESGMPNNRFLAERTGGTYSTLKVQPAELEDSGVYFCASSLTGTEAFFGQGTRLTVV.

The chain employs TRBV4-2 and TRBJ2-7, with D perhaps matching TRBD1 (5 bases). V lost 4 bases, J lost 6 bases, and 7 bases lay in between. This CDR3 is built from 11 residues. Germline V gene data show CDR1 as LGHNA and CDR2 as YNFKEQ. CDR3: CASSLGVEQYF. The DNA of the CDR3 is TGTGCCAGCAGCCTAGGGGTCGAGCAGTACTTC.

The DNA for the CDR3 is TGTGCCAGTAGTATTCCGGGAGCCAACAATGAGCAGTTCTTC. It yields the protein CASSIPGANNEQFF. The chain couples TRBV19 to TRBJ2-1; D is possibly TRBD2 (6 bases). V dropped 3 bases and J dropped 5 bases, with 11 bases sitting between them. The CDR3 spans 14 residues. Per germline, CDR1 LNHDA and CDR2 SQIVND (reference sequence).

This clone was picked up a small number of times. DNA of the CDR3: TGTGCCAGTAGTCACCGGCCTGACAGGGACACTGAAGCTTTCTTT. Amino acids: CASSHRPDRDTEAFF. The chain uses TRBV19 and TRBJ1-1; the match to TRBD1 covers 7 bases. CDR1 and CDR2 (germline): LNHDA, SQIVND (reference sequence). This CDR3 is built from 15 residues. V shed 5 bases, J shed 3 bases, and the junction held 9 bases outside the gene matches. The whole variable domain, filled in from reference TRBV19 and TRBJ1-1, reads DGGITQSPKYLFRKEGQNVTLSCEQNLNHDAMYWYRQDPGQGLRLIYYSQIVNDFQKGDIAEGYSVSREKKESFPLTVTSAQKNPTAFYLCASSHRPDRDTEAFFGQGTRLTVV.

This sequence joins TRBV7-2 and TRBJ1-2; no clear D. CDR1 SGHTA and CDR2 FQGNSA come from the germline V gene. The CDR3 spans 13 residues. Between the trimmed V and J ends, which lost 6 bases and 2 bases, there was a span of 10 bases. In DNA, the CDR3 is TGTGCCAGCAGTGGCCCGGGAAACTATGGCTACACCTTC. It specifies CASSGPGNYGYTF.

The CDR3 region is CASSEWVGRSPLHF. As DNA, the CDR3 is TGTGCCAGCAGTGAATGGGTGGGACGGTCACCCCTCCACTTT. This chain uses TRBV2 with TRBJ1-6; the D gene is possibly TRBD1 (5 bases). Trimming shortened V by 2 bases and J by 10 bases, and 12 bases separated the two germline ends. The germline CDR1 and CDR2 sequences are SNHLY and FYNNEI. The CDR3 totals 14 residues.

The chain carries TRBV6-6 and TRBJ2-7, with D unresolved. Trimming took 1 base from V and 3 from J, leaving 13 bases between them. This CDR3 is built from 15 residues. CDR1 MNHNY and CDR2 SVGAGI come from the germline V gene (reference sequence). CDR3 in amino acids: CASSYWSRANYEQYF. The CDR3 coding sequence is TGTGCCAGCAGTTACTGGTCCCGGGCAAACTACGAGCAGTACTTC.

The chain links TRBV12-3 or TRBV12-4 to TRBJ2-7; 9 bases match TRBD1. V lost 7 bases to trimming and J lost 5 bases; unmatched junction nucleotides: 6. This CDR3 has 13 residues. Here the CDR3 DNA reads TGTGCCAGCACCCAAGACAGGGGGAACGAGCAGTACTTC. This sequence encodes CASTQDRGNEQYF.

The V and J genes are TRBV9 and TRBJ2-3; 8 nucleotides align to TRBD2. There are 16 residues in the CDR3. V dropped 4 bases and J dropped 2; count of bases not matched to a gene: 9. Germline V gene lookup returns CDR1 SGDLS and CDR2 YYNGEE. The CDR3 bases are TGTGCCAGCAGCCTACGAGCGGGAGACGCCACAGATACGCAGTATTTT. Translated, it gives CASSLRAGDATDTQYF.

The chain combines TRBV2 with TRBJ2-1, with D unclear. This CDR3 is 15 amino acids long. The ends were cut back, 1 base at V and 0 bases at J, with 7 bases in the middle. CDR1 and CDR2 (germline): SNHLY, FYNNEI. The CDR3 region is CASSEVQISYNEQFF. The CDR3 nucleotides read TGTGCCAGCAGTGAAGTACAGATCTCCTACAATGAGCAGTTCTTC.

The V gene is TRBV5-6, the J gene TRBJ2-6, with D maybe TRBD1 (6 bases). Trimming took off 4 bases at V and 1 base at J, with 9 bases between the two ends. Germline CDR1 reads SGHDT; CDR2 reads YYEEEE. This CDR3 has 15 amino acids. In DNA, the CDR3 is TGTGCCAGCAGCGTACAGGGTTCTGGGGCCAACGTCCTGACTTTC. It codes for CASSVQGSGANVLTF.